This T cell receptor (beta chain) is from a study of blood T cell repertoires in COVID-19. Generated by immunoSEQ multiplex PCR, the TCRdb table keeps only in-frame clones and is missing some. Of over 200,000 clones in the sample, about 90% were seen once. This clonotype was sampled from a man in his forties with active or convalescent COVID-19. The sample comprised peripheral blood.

CDR3 nucleotides: TGTGCCAGCAGCTTAAAGGAGTCCGAGCAGTACTTC. It codes for CASSLKESEQYF. J is TRBJ2-7 and V is TRBV7-6; D uncertain. The germline V and J ends were trimmed by 2 bases and 6 bases, with 8 bases remaining between them. The germline CDR1 and CDR2 sequences are SGHVS and FNYEAQ. The CDR3 has 12 residues.